The 32 T cell receptor beta chains presented below share a single source sample, sequenced in a study of T cell responses to AZD1222 COVID-19 vaccine (dated by TCRdb to 2020 to 2023). The sample's time point label, decoded: baseline before first vaccination. Library creation used the immunoSEQ multiplex PCR assay. Sourced from immuneACCESS, this table was stored by TCRdb with only in-frame sequences that have V and J called. A share of the clones is absent; for the studies checked, an unresolved V gene accounts for under half, and the remainder has no known explanation. The sample data list approximately 140,000 clones, and 85% to 95% of these were observed just once. The leading ten clones occupy approximately 3% of the sample. The sample here was peripheral blood, taken on day 0 of AZD1222 vaccination. The receptors shown here come from an adult in good health.

This clone occurred once. V and J are TRBV5-1 and TRBJ2-2; 8 nucleotides align to TRBD1. The germline V gene encodes CDR1 SGHRS and CDR2 YFSETQ. Unmatched junction bases numbered 12, after V lost 4 bases and J lost 7 bases. This CDR3 comprises 16 residues. Here the CDR3 reads CASSQGAAGFLGELFF. The CDR3 DNA is TGCGCCAGCAGCCAGGGGGCGGCGGGATTTCTCGGGGAGCTGTTTTTT. Drawing the rest from reference TRBV5-1 and TRBJ2-2, the complete variable domain is KAGVTQTPRYLIKTRGQQVTLSCSPISGHRSVSWYQQTPGQGLQFLFEYFSETQRNKGNFPGRFSGRQFSNSRSEMNVSTLELGDSALYLCASSQGAAGFLGELFFGEGSRLTVL.

This clone showed up just once. J is TRBJ1-1 and V is TRBV27; tentatively, D is TRBD1 (6 bases). The CDR3 runs to 16 residues. Trimming shortened V by 2 bases and J by 4 bases, and 17 bases separated the two germline ends. Germline CDR1 is MNHEY and CDR2 is SMNVEV (reference sequence). As DNA, the CDR3 is TGTGCCAGCAGTTTAAGGGGGGCAGGGTTGGTCACTGAAGCTTTCTTT. This translates into CASSLRGAGLVTEAFF.

The chain is built from TRBV5-1 and TRBJ1-2; no clear D. Trimming removed 1 base from V and 4 bases from J, with 5 bases in between. The CDR3 runs 12 residues. Germline CDR1 is SGHRS and CDR2 is YFSETQ. The DNA of the CDR3 is TGCGCCAGCAGCTTGACAGCCTATGGCTACACCTTC. It translates to CASSLTAYGYTF.

The chain employs TRBV5-5 and TRBJ1-2; no definite D call. Trimming took 0 bases from V and 4 from J, leaving 13 bases between them. This CDR3 is 15 amino acids long. Looked up from germline, CDR1 is SGHKS and CDR2 is YYEKEE (reference sequence). CDR3 region: CASSLVAGSGYGYTF. For the CDR3, the DNA is TGTGCCAGCAGCTTGGTTGCTGGGAGTGGCTATGGCTACACCTTC.

This chain links TRBV28 with TRBJ2-7; TRBD1 is a possible D gene (6 bases). The length of the CDR3 is 16 residues. V lost 6 bases to trimming and J lost 3 bases, with 21 bases between them. CDR1 and CDR2 from the germline V gene are MDHEN and SYDVKM. CDR3 sequence reads: CASSPLLGGRFYEQYF. The CDR3 region has the DNA TGTGCCAGCAGCCCTCTTCTTGGGGGCAGATTCTACGAGCAGTACTTC.

Here the CDR3 reads CATRVFYEQYF. The CDR3 nucleotides read TGTGCCACCAGGGTTTTCTACGAGCAGTACTTC. This chain joins TRBV28 and TRBJ2-7; D might be TRBD1 (5 bases). The V and J ends lost 10 bases and 3 bases respectively, with 10 bases between them. The length of the CDR3 is 11 residues. Germline V CDR1 and CDR2: MDHEN, SYDVKM.

The chain uses TRBV7-3 and TRBJ2-1; tentative D call: TRBD2 (5 bases). The CDR3 consists of 16 residues. V gave up 5 bases and J gave up 4 bases, with 18 bases separating them. Germline lookup yields CDR1 SGHTA and CDR2 FQGTGA. The CDR3 protein is CASSPAGSGRYNEQFF. The CDR3 DNA follows: TGTGCCAGCAGCCCTGCCGGCAGCGGAAGGTACAATGAGCAGTTCTTC.

The genes are TRBV9 and TRBJ1-1, with 7 bases matching TRBD1. This CDR3 comprises 13 residues. The trim removed 5 bases at V and 3 bases at J, leaving 4 bases unmatched. The germline CDR1 and CDR2 sequences are SGDLS and YYNGEE. The CDR3 is CASSMTGYTEAFF. DNA for the CDR3: TGTGCCAGCAGTATGACAGGGTACACTGAAGCTTTCTTT.

The rearrangement joins TRBV7-3 to TRBJ2-3; tentative D call: TRBD2 (6 bases). Trimming took 2 bases from V and 0 from J, leaving 9 bases between them. The CDR3 sequence is 15 residues long. Germline V gene lookup returns CDR1 SGHTA and CDR2 FQGTGA. CDR3 region: CASSLAGTSTDTQYF. CDR3 sequence (DNA): TGTGCCAGCAGCTTAGCGGGGACTAGCACAGATACGCAGTATTTT. The full variable domain, its missing parts supplied by reference TRBV7-3 and TRBJ2-3, is GAGVSQTPSNKVTEKGKYVELRCDPISGHTALYWYRQSLGQGPEFLIYFQGTGAADDSGLPNDRFFAVRPEGSVSTLKIQRTERGDSAVYLCASSLAGTSTDTQYFGPGTRLTVL.

The chain has TRBV25-1 and TRBJ2-2, with TRBD2 matching 7 bases. Germline values: CDR1 MGHDK, CDR2 SYGVNS. CDR3 length: 14 residues. V was pared by 3 bases and J by 6 bases, with 4 bases of the junction left unmatched. The chain's CDR3 is CASSDTAGAGELFF. CDR3 DNA: TGTGCCAGCAGTGATACGGCGGGGGCCGGGGAGCTGTTTTTT.

The chain combines TRBV9 with TRBJ1-4; D is ambiguous. Germline CDR1 is SGDLS and CDR2 is YYNGEE. Between the trimmed V and J ends, which lost 4 bases and 3 bases, there was a span of 10 bases. The CDR3 length is 14 residues. CDR3 amino acids: CASSTAQANEKLFF. CDR3 DNA: TGTGCCAGCAGCACCGCTCAGGCTAATGAAAAACTGTTTTTT. Full variable domain (outside the CDR3, taken from reference TRBV9 and TRBJ1-4): DSGVTQTPKHLITATGQRVTLRCSPRSGDLSVYWYQQSLDQGLQFLIQYYNGEERAKGNILERFSAQQFPDLHSELNLSSLELGDSALYFCASSTAQANEKLFFGSGTQLSVL.

The rearrangement joins TRBV2 to TRBJ1-2; 8 bases match TRBD1. The CDR3 loop spans 14 amino acids. The germline CDR1 and CDR2 sequences are SNHLY and FYNNEI. With V trimmed by 7 bases and J by 8 bases, 12 bases remained unmatched. The CDR3 protein is CASTPQDRVNGYTF. CDR3 in DNA: TGTGCCAGCACCCCACAGGACAGGGTCAACGGCTACACCTTC.

This clone was found once. The chain is built from TRBV28 and TRBJ2-1, with D perhaps matching TRBD2 (6 bases). From germline, CDR1 is MDHEN and CDR2 SYDVKM. V gave up 7 bases and J gave up 2 bases, with 18 bases separating them. The CDR3 spans 16 residues. CDR3 loop: CASINSDYRAYNEQFF. In DNA form, the CDR3 reads TGTGCCAGCATCAACTCGGACTATCGCGCCTACAATGAGCAGTTCTTC.

The genes are TRBV7-8 and TRBJ1-1; D remains unclear. Trimming cost V 4 bases and J 2 bases, with 14 bases left between them. The CDR3 totals 15 residues. Germline V CDR1 and CDR2: SGHVS, FQNEAQ. The CDR3 loop reads CASSSRVGPNTEAFF. DNA of the CDR3: TGTGCCAGCAGCTCCCGAGTGGGCCCAAACACTGAAGCTTTCTTT.

This chain joins TRBV5-4 and TRBJ1-1; a weak D match, TRBD1 (5 bases). With 4 bases removed from V and 2 bases from J, the gap between germline ends came to 9 bases. The CDR3 runs 13 residues. In germline, CDR1 is SGHNT, CDR2 YYREEE (reference sequence). Here the CDR3 reads CASSRGGNTEAFF. The DNA for the CDR3 is TGTGCCAGCAGCCGTGGGGGAAACACTGAAGCTTTCTTT.

The chain couples TRBV7-9 to TRBJ2-1, with D perhaps given as TRBD1 or TRBD2 (5 bases each). Germline assignment: CDR1 SEHNR and CDR2 FQNEAQ (reference sequence). V lost 4 bases and J lost 4, with 17 bases in between. The CDR3 covers 16 residues. For the CDR3, the DNA is TGTGCCAGCAGCTCGGCCGGGACGAAACTATACAATGAGCAGTTCTTC. Its translation: CASSSAGTKLYNEQFF.

The chain employs TRBV18 and TRBJ1-1, with D possibly being TRBD1 (6 bases). This CDR3 region has 16 residues. The germline V gene encodes CDR1 KGHSH and CDR2 LQKENI. V lost 3 bases and J 3 bases, leaving 17 bases between the germline ends. The CDR3 loop is CASSPSRGAEYTEAFF. CDR3 coding DNA: TGTGCCAGCTCACCTAGTCGGGGGGCCGAGTACACTGAAGCTTTCTTT.

This clone was seen a single time. The chain is built from TRBV3-1 (or the pseudogene TRBV3-2) and TRBJ2-7; tentatively, D is TRBD1 (5 bases). CDR3 size: 12 residues. V dropped 0 bases and J dropped 7 bases, with 7 bases sitting between them. Germline CDR1 and CDR2: LGHDT and YNNKEL (reference sequence). CDR3 sequence: CASSQDAGEQYF. In DNA, the CDR3 is TGTGCCAGCAGCCAAGATGCAGGGGAGCAGTACTTC.

Here the CDR3 reads CASNQASGTQYF. The CDR3 region has the DNA TGTGCCAGCAATCAGGCTAGCGGGACCCAGTACTTC. V gene TRBV6-5 combines with J gene TRBJ2-5; TRBD2 agrees at 7 bases. The trim removed 7 bases at V and 7 bases at J, leaving 6 bases unmatched. CDR1 MNHEY and CDR2 SVGAGI come from the germline V gene. CDR3 length: 12 amino acids.

V is TRBV28 and J is TRBJ2-3; tentative D call: TRBD2 (6 bases). The ends were cut back, 5 bases at V and 5 bases at J, with 20 bases in the middle. The V gene's germline CDR1 is MDHEN and CDR2 SYDVKM. The CDR3 runs to 16 residues. As DNA, the CDR3 is TGTGCCAGCAGTCTCTCCCGACTAGATGGCAGAGATACGCAGTATTTT. It translates to CASSLSRLDGRDTQYF. The variable domain in full, completed from reference TRBV28 and TRBJ2-3, reads DVKVTQSSRYLVKRTGEKVFLECVQDMDHENMFWYRQDPGLGLRLIYFSYDVKMKEKGDIPEGYSVSREKKERFSLILESASTNQTSMYLCASSLSRLDGRDTQYFGPGTRLTVL.

The table lists this clone with a count of one. This chain connects TRBV24-1 to TRBJ1-3; no clear D gene. The CDR3 is made up of 15 amino acids. Germline V gives CDR1 KGHDR, CDR2 SFDVKD. The V end was cut by 3 bases, the J end by 1 base, with 9 bases between. In DNA, the CDR3 is TGTGCCACCAGTGATAGCAGGAGTTCTGGAAACACCATATATTTT. This gives the protein CATSDSRSSGNTIYF.

The table lists this clone with a count of one. The rearrangement links TRBV6-5 to TRBJ2-7; tentative D call: TRBD2 (6 bases). CDR1 is MNHEY and CDR2 is SVGAGI in the germline V gene. The CDR3 is made up of 12 amino acids. Trimming removed 6 bases from V and 4 bases from J, with 10 bases in between. The CDR3 coding sequence is TGTGCCAGCAGGCGGGGCAGGTACGAGCAGTACTTC. Its protein is CASRRGRYEQYF.

This chain links TRBV12-3 or TRBV12-4 with TRBJ2-3; unclear D gene. The CDR3 runs 12 residues. The germline V and J ends were trimmed by 5 bases and 6 bases, with 9 bases remaining between them. CDR3 in DNA: TGTGCCAGCAGTCTGCCCTGGGATACGCAGTATTTT. Translation: CASSLPWDTQYF.

The chain recombines TRBV11-3 with TRBJ2-7; D unclear. Deletions cut 5 bases from V and 1 base from J, with 6 bases between. The germline V gene has CDR1 SGHNT and CDR2 YENEEA. The CDR3 has 12 residues. The CDR3 DNA reads as TGTGCCAGCAGCCCTCGATCCTACGAGCAGTACTTC. It is translated as CASSPRSYEQYF.

The rearrangement joins TRBV3-1 (or the pseudogene TRBV3-2) to TRBJ1-6; TRBD1 might be the D (6 bases). V was shortened by 4 bases and J by 6 bases, with 10 bases between the two germline ends. In germline, CDR1 is LGHDT, CDR2 YNNKEL (reference sequence). CDR3 length equals 14 residues. CDR3 coding DNA: TGTGCCAGCAGCCCTGGACAGCCTAATTCACCCCTCCACTTT. Encoded protein: CASSPGQPNSPLHF.

V usage is TRBV28 and J usage is TRBJ1-5, with D possibly TRBD1 on 5 matching bases. Germline CDR1 reads MDHEN; CDR2 reads SYDVKM. The CDR3 has 18 residues. Trimming took 7 bases from V and 0 from J, leaving 22 bases between them. CDR3 sequence reads: CASTSGAWGSLSNQPQHF. The DNA of the CDR3 is TGTGCCAGCACCTCCGGGGCTTGGGGCAGCCTTAGCAATCAGCCCCAGCATTTT. The whole variable domain, remainder taken from reference TRBV28 and TRBJ1-5, is DVKVTQSSRYLVKRTGEKVFLECVQDMDHENMFWYRQDPGLGLRLIYFSYDVKMKEKGDIPEGYSVSREKKERFSLILESASTNQTSMYLCASTSGAWGSLSNQPQHFGDGTRLSIL.

This clone was detected once. The CDR3 loop is CASSYGGLRTNEKLFF. For the CDR3, the DNA is TGTGCCAGCAGCTACGGGGGTTTGAGAACAAATGAAAAACTGTTTTTT. The J gene is TRBJ1-4, the V gene TRBV3-1 (or the pseudogene TRBV3-2); D is perhaps TRBD1 (5 bases). Per the germline V gene, CDR1 is LGHDT and CDR2 is YNNKEL (reference sequence). This CDR3 is built from 16 residues. Trimming took off 5 bases at V and 5 bases at J, with 18 bases between the two ends.

The chain recombines TRBV4-2 with TRBJ1-1; D gene ambiguous. V lost 0 bases to trimming and J lost 0 bases, with 11 bases between them. Germline CDR1 and CDR2: LGHNA and YNFKEQ. The CDR3 is made up of 16 amino acids. The CDR3 sequence is CASSQENVYMNTEAFF. CDR3 DNA: TGTGCCAGCAGCCAAGAAAATGTATATATGAACACTGAAGCTTTCTTT.

This chain connects TRBV7-2 to TRBJ2-7; D remains unclear. V was pared by 4 bases and J by 3 bases, with 16 bases between. Germline V gives CDR1 SGHTA, CDR2 FQGNSA. This CDR3 comprises 15 residues. CDR3 sequence reads: CASSSQSLPYYEQYF. As DNA, the CDR3 is TGTGCCAGCAGCTCCCAGAGTCTACCGTACTACGAGCAGTACTTC.

The V gene is TRBV28, the J gene TRBJ2-1, with D perhaps matching TRBD1 (6 bases). This CDR3 contains 15 residues. CDR1 is MDHEN, CDR2 SYDVKM, per germline. The V gene lost 5 bases and the J gene lost 3 bases, with 14 bases spanning the gap. DNA of the CDR3: TGTGCCAGCAGTCCAGGACAGACCGACTACAATGAGCAGTTCTTC. Residues: CASSPGQTDYNEQFF.

CDR3 loop: CAAAGGTGELNEQFF. In DNA, the CDR3 is TGTGCCGCAGCGGGGGGGACAGGGGAGCTCAATGAGCAGTTCTTC. The genes are TRBV28 and TRBJ2-1, with D possibly called TRBD1 or TRBD2 (10 bases each). Per germline, CDR1 MDHEN and CDR2 SYDVKM. This CDR3 spans 15 amino acids. The germline V and J ends were trimmed by 11 bases and 6 bases, with 23 bases remaining between them.

The chain joins TRBV13 to TRBJ2-2; 11 bases are shared with TRBD2. CDR3 length: 16 amino acids. CDR1 and CDR2 (germline): PRHDT, FYEKMQ (reference sequence). Trimming took 0 bases from V and 6 from J; bases not matched to a gene: 3. The CDR3 DNA follows: TGTGCCAGCAGCTTAGGGTGGACTAGCGGGCCCGGGGAGCTGTTTTTT. This codes for CASSLGWTSGPGELFF.